These 8 T cell receptor beta chains were sequenced from one sample in a study of T cells in localized non-small cell lung cancer. Profiling relied on immunoSEQ multiplex PCR, and the TCRdb table lists in-frame clones only, not all of them. The sample records fewer than 15,000 clones, roughly 27% being singletons. The input for sequencing was lung tumor tissue, taken before any cancer treatment. The origin of the receptors is a female donor older than 55 with stage I lung adenocarcinoma.

This clone showed up many times. The chain has TRBV11-3 and TRBJ2-3; weak D call: TRBD2 (5 bases). The CDR3 has 19 amino acids. Trimming left V 7 bases short and J 4 bases short, with 30 bases between. Germline V gene lookup returns CDR1 SGHNT and CDR2 YENEEA. The CDR3 nucleotides read TGTGCCAGCAAGAGGCTCGAATCATCACTACCGGGGAGCTCAGATACGCAGTATTTT. It translates to CASKRLESSLPGSSDTQYF.

This rearrangement joins TRBV6-7 to TRBJ2-3; no clear D. TRBV6-7 is filed as an ORF, its function uncertain. CDR3 size: 11 residues. Trimming removed 7 bases from V and 3 bases from J, with 5 bases in between. The CDR3 DNA reads TGTGCCAGCAAGCTAACAGATACGCAGTATTTT. It encodes CASKLTDTQYF.

This clone appeared a few times. The chain carries TRBV6-8 and TRBJ1-5; D uncertain. CDR1 is MNHGY, CDR2 SAAAGT, per germline. Trimming removed 0 bases from V and 7 bases from J, with 7 bases in between. The CDR3 runs to 13 residues. CDR3 nucleotide sequence: TGTGCCAGCAGTTACTCGACGGGGCAGCCCCAGCATTTT. Translation gives CASSYSTGQPQHF.

The chain carries TRBV11-3 and TRBJ1-1; D may be TRBD1 (6 bases). The CDR3 consists of 14 residues. Per germline, CDR1 SGHNT and CDR2 YENEEA. V was shortened by 5 bases and J by 3 bases, with 13 bases between the two germline ends. CDR3 protein: CASSHGTWDTEAFF. The CDR3 DNA reads as TGTGCCAGCAGCCACGGGACATGGGACACTGAAGCTTTCTTT.

This clone was seen a few times. The rearrangement joins TRBV6-8 to TRBJ2-1; no definite D call. Per germline, CDR1 MNHGY and CDR2 SAAAGT. The CDR3 is 13 amino acids. V shed 7 bases and J shed 4 bases, with 11 bases lying between them. CDR3 amino acids: CASNTIQYNEQFF. For the CDR3, the DNA is TGTGCCAGCAATACTATTCAGTACAATGAGCAGTTCTTC.

This clone has a count of ten or more. The sample carries other DNA sequences with the same CDR3. The rearrangement uses TRBV4-1 and TRBJ2-3, with 7 positions matching TRBD2. The CDR3 length is 15 residues. The germline V gene has CDR1 MGHRA and CDR2 YSYEKL. Unmatched junction bases numbered 4, after V lost 1 base and J lost 3 bases. The CDR3 loop is CASSQGGGFTDTQYF. The CDR3 DNA follows: TGCGCCAGCAGCCAAGGGGGAGGGTTTACAGATACGCAGTATTTT.

CDR3 sequence reads: CASSLRTGFRNQPQHF. In DNA form, the CDR3 reads TGTGCCAGCAGTCTCCGGACAGGGTTCCGAAATCAGCCCCAGCATTTT. V is TRBV28 and J is TRBJ1-5; 8 bases are shared with TRBD1. V lost 5 bases to trimming and J lost 4 bases; unmatched junction nucleotides: 10. The V gene's germline CDR1 is MDHEN and CDR2 SYDVKM. CDR3 length: 16 residues.

This clone has only a few counts. The rearrangement uses TRBV29-1 and TRBJ2-5; no reliable D call. The germline V gene has CDR1 SQVTM and CDR2 ANQGSEA. Deletions cut 4 bases from V and 4 bases from J, with 10 bases between. This CDR3 has 12 amino acids. CDR3 amino acids: CSVVLSLETQYF. The CDR3 DNA is TGCAGCGTTGTCTTAAGCTTAGAGACCCAGTACTTC.